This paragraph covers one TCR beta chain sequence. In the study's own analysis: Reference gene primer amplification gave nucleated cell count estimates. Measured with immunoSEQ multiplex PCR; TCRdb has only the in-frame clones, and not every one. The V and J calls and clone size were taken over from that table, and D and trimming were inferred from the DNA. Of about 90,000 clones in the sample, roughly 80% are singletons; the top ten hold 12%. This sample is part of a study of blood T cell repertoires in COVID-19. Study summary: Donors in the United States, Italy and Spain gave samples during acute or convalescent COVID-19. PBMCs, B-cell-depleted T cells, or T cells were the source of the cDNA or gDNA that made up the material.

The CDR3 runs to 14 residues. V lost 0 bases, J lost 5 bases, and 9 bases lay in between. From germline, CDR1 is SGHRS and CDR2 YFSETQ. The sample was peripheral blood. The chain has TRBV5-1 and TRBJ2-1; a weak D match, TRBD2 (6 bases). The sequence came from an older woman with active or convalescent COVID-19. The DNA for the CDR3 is TGCGCCAGCAGCTTGGCCGGAGGGAACAATGAGCAGTTCTTC. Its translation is CASSLAGGNNEQFF.